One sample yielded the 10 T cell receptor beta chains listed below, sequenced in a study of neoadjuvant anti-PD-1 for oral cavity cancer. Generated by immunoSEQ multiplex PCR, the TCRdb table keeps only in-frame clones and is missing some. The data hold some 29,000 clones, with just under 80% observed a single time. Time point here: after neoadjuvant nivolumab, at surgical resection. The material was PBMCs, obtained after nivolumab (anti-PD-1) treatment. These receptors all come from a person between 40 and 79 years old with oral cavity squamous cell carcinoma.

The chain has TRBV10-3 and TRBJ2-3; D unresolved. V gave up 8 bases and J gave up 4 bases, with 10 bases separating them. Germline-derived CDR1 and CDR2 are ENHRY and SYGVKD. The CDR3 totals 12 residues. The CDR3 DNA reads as TGTGCCATCGGGGATTCCTCAGATACGCAGTATTTT. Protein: CAIGDSSDTQYF.

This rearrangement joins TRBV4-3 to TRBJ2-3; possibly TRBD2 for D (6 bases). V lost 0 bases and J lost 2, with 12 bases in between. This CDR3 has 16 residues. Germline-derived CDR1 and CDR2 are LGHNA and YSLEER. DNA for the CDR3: TGCGCCAGCAGCCAAGAAGCAGGAGGGTTCACAGATACGCAGTATTTT. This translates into CASSQEAGGFTDTQYF.

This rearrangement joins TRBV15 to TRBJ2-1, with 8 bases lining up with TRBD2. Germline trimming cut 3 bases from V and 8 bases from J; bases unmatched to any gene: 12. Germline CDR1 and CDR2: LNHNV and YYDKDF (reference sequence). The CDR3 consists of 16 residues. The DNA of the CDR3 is TGTGCCACCAGCAGCGTCCGGGGACTAGTCGGCGATGAGCAGTTCTTC. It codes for CATSSVRGLVGDEQFF.

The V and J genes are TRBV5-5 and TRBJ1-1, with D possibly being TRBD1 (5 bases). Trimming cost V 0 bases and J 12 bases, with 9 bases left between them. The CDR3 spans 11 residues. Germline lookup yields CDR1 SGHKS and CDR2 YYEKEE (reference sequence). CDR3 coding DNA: TGTGCCAGCAGCTTGGGGGGCAGGACTTTCTTT. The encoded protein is CASSLGGRTFF.

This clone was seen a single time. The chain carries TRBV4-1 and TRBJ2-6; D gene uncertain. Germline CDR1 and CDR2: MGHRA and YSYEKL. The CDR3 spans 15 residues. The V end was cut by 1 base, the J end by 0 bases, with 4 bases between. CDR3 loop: CASSQGASGANVLTF. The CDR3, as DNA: TGCGCCAGCAGCCAAGGGGCCTCTGGGGCCAACGTCCTGACTTTC.

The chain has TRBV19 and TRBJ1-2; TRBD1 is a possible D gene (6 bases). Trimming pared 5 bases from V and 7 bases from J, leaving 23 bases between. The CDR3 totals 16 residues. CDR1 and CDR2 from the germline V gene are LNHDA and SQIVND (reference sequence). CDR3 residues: CASSSGFLLGGIGYTF. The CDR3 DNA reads TGTGCCAGTAGTTCCGGATTCCTACTGGGGGGCATTGGCTACACCTTC.

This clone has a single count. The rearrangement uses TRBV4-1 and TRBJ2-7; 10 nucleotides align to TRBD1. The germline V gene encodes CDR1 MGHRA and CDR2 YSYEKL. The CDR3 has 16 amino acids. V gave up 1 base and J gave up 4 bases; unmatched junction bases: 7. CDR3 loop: CASSQVGTGARYEQYF. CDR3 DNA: TGCGCCAGCAGCCAAGTAGGGACAGGGGCCCGATACGAGCAGTACTTC.

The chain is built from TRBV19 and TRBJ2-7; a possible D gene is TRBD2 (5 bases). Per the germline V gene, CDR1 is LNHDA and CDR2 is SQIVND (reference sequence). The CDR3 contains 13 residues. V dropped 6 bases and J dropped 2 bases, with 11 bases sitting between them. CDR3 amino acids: CASRRSGTYEQYF. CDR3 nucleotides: TGTGCCAGTAGGCGCAGCGGAACCTACGAGCAGTACTTC.

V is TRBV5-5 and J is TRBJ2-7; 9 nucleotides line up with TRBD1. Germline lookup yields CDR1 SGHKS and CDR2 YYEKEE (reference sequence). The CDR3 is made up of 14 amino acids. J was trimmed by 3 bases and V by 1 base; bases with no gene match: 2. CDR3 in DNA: TGTGCCAGCAGCTTGAGGACAGGGGACTACGAGCAGTACTTC. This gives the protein CASSLRTGDYEQYF.

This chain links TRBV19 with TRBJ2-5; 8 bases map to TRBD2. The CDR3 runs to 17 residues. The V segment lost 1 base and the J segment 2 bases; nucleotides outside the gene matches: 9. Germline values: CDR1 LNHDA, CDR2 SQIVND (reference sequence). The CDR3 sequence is CASSIGAGGGPQETQYF. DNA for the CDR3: TGTGCCAGTAGTATAGGGGCAGGCGGGGGGCCTCAAGAGACCCAGTACTTC. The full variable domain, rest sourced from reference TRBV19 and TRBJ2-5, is DGGITQSPKYLFRKEGQNVTLSCEQNLNHDAMYWYRQDPGQGLRLIYYSQIVNDFQKGDIAEGYSVSREKKESFPLTVTSAQKNPTAFYLCASSIGAGGGPQETQYFGPGTRLLVL.